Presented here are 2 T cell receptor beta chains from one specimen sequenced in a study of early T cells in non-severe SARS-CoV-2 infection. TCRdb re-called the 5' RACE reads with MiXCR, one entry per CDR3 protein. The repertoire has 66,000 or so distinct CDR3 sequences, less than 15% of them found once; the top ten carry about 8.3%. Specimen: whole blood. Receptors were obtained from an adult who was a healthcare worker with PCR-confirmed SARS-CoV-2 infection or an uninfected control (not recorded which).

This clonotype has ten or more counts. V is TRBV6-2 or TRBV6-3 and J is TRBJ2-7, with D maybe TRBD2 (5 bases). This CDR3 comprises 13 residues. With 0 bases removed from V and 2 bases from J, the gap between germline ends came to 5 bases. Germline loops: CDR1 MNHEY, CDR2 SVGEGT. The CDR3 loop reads CASSYSTTYEQYF. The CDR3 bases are TGTGCCAGCAGTTACTCGACTACCTACGAGCAGTACTTC.

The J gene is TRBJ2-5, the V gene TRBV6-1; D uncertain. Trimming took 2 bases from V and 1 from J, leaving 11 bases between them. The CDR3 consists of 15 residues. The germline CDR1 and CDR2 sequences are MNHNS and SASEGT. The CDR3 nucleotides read TGTGCCAGCAGTGAATTTGTCAAGAGCCAAGAGACCCAGTACTTC. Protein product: CASSEFVKSQETQYF.